This T cell receptor (beta chain) stems from a study of beta chain features in type 1 diabetes. Study-wide findings and caveats: Shorter TCRB CDR3s, moderately but significantly so, were found in Type 1 diabetes patients in all four CD4+ subsets.

The whole isolated RNA underwent reverse transcription, so sequencing captured expressed TCRB transcripts. Repertoires were generated with immunoSEQ multiplex PCR, while TCRdb's copy carries only in-frame clones and drops some. Here the sample spans 250,000 to 300,000 clones, 13% to 15% being singletons. CDR1 SGHTA and CDR2 FQGTGA come from the germline V gene. This CDR3 has 15 residues. The junction had 5 bases not matched to a gene; V was cut back by 2 bases and J by 5 bases. Regarding this clone: Antigen: not known.

Sequenced material: naive CD4+ T cells from blood. This chain uses TRBV7-3 with TRBJ2-1; 8 nucleotides match TRBD1. The sequence was collected from a young man with type 1 diabetes. In nucleotides, the CDR3 is TGTGCCAGCAGCTTAGGGACAGGACAGGACAATGAGCAGTTCTTC. Translation: CASSLGTGQDNEQFF.